The following is a T cell receptor beta chain sequence with its context. The antigen remains unidentified. This specimen comes from a study of cytomegalovirus exposure and HLA in healthy donors. General observations from the study: Among TCR beta chains, those listed as cytomegalovirus-associated numbered over 150. Excluded were some V segments that proved indistinguishable, including TRBV6-2 and TRBV6-3. Previously analyzed data showed that most TCR beta V segments were productive at a frequency of about 90% or about 30%. TCR beta sequences reportedly predicted most subjects' HLA-A and HLA-B alleles accurately.

The PCR had 60 Vbeta and 13 Jbeta primers. Assay used: immunoSEQ multiplex PCR; TCRdb lists only in-frame clones, some missing. The repertoire holds around 100,000 clones, under 85% seen once, with roughly 4.4% in the top ten. This CDR3 is built from 14 residues. Per germline, CDR1 MDHEN and CDR2 SYDVKM. Trimming pared 7 bases from V and 2 bases from J, leaving 12 bases between. Sequenced input: PBMCs. The V and J genes are TRBV28 and TRBJ1-5; D is undetermined. This TCR derives from a man in his thirties or forties in good health and CMV-seropositive. For the CDR3, the DNA is TGTGCCAGCAATCGCGCAAATGGCAATCAGCCCCAGCATTTT. Translating gives CASNRANGNQPQHF. Variable domain in full (rest from reference TRBV28 and TRBJ1-5): DVKVTQSSRYLVKRTGEKVFLECVQDMDHENMFWYRQDPGLGLRLIYFSYDVKMKEKGDIPEGYSVSREKKERFSLILESASTNQTSMYLCASNRANGNQPQHFGDGTRLSIL.